This T cell receptor (beta chain) was identified in a study of blood T cell repertoires in COVID-19. Assay: immunoSEQ multiplex PCR; the TCRdb copy retains only in-frame clones and omits some. The sample yields hundreds of thousands of clones, approximately 91% seen once. The germline V and J ends were trimmed by 6 bases and 6 bases, with 6 bases remaining between them. Germline V gene lookup returns CDR1 MNHEY and CDR2 SVGAGI. This CDR3 region has 11 residues. This rearrangement joins TRBV6-5 to TRBJ2-4; D uncertain. Sequencing was carried out using peripheral blood. This sequence originates from a man in his 60s who had recovered from COVID-19. The DNA of the CDR3 is TGTGCCAGCAGGGGCAGAAACATTCAGTACTTC. This gives the protein CASRGRNIQYF.